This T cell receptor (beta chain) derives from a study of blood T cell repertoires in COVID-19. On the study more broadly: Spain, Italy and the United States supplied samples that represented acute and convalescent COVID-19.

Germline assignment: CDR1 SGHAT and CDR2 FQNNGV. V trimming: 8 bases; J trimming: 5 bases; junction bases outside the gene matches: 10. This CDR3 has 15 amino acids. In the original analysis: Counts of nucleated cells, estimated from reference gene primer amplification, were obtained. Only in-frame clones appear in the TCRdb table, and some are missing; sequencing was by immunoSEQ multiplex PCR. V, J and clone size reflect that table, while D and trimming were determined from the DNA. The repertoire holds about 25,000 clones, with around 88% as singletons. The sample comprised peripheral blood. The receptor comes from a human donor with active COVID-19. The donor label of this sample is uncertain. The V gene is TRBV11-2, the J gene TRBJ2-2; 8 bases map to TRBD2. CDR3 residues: CASREIAGRTGELFF. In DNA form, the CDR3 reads TGTGCCAGCCGCGAAATAGCGGGACGAACCGGGGAGCTGTTTTTT.